This TCR beta chain was observed in a study of shared clonotypes between healthy human individuals. The protocol was immunoSEQ multiplex PCR, while the TCRdb copy is restricted to in-frame clones and leaves out a portion. The top ten clones hold 0.95% to 1.5% of a sample with over a million clones, roughly 96% of them seen once. The germline V gene has CDR1 SGHNT and CDR2 YENEEA. Trimming took off 7 bases at V and 6 bases at J, with 22 bases between the two ends. CDR3 size: 15 residues. The source of this sequence is a man aged 25-40 years in good health. The sequenced material came from naive CD4+ T cells sorted from blood. Subset denoted: CD45RA+ positively selected. The chain carries TRBV11-3 and TRBJ2-7; D possibly uses TRBD1 or TRBD2 (7 bases each). This CDR3 is CASTEGGGRGSEQYF. As DNA, the CDR3 is TGTGCCAGCACCGAAGGGGGCGGGAGAGGCTCCGAGCAGTACTTC. Together with reference TRBV11-3 and TRBJ2-7, the CDR3 gives the full variable domain: EAGVVQSPRYKIIEKKQPVAFWCNPISGHNTLYWYLQNLGQGPELLIRYENEEAVDDSQLPKDRFSAERLKGVDSTLKIQPAELGDSAVYLCASTEGGGRGSEQYFGPGTRLTVT.